This T cell receptor (beta chain) was documented in a study of cytomegalovirus exposure and HLA in healthy donors. Study-wide findings and caveats: Three chains tied to CMV proved CMV antigen-specific in vitro. TCR beta sequences reportedly predicted most subjects' HLA-A and HLA-B alleles accurately.

The PCR ran on 60 Vbeta and 13 Jbeta primers. The data were produced by immunoSEQ multiplex PCR, yet TCRdb's version contains in-frame clones alone and is incomplete. The sample has 150,000 or so clones, about 85% seen once. Concerning this clone: Its antigen is not identified.

Sample: PBMCs. The origin of this receptor is a man younger than 30 in good health and CMV-seropositive.

The CDR3: CSVDMGTTVPTQYF. The CDR3 nucleotides read TGCAGCGTTGACATGGGGACTACCGTTCCGACCCAGTACTTC. The rearrangement joins TRBV29-1 to TRBJ2-5; 7 bases align to TRBD2. The length of the CDR3 is 14 residues. Germline V gives CDR1 SQVTM, CDR2 ANQGSEA. After removal of 3 bases from V and 7 bases from J, the junction contained 11 bases not matched to a gene. Together with reference TRBV29-1 and TRBJ2-5, the CDR3 gives the full variable domain: SAVISQKPSRDICQRGTSLTIQCQVDSQVTMMFWYRQQPGQSLTLIATANQGSEATYESGFVIDKFPISRPNLTFSTLTVSNMSPEDSSIYLCSVDMGTTVPTQYFGPGTRLLVL.